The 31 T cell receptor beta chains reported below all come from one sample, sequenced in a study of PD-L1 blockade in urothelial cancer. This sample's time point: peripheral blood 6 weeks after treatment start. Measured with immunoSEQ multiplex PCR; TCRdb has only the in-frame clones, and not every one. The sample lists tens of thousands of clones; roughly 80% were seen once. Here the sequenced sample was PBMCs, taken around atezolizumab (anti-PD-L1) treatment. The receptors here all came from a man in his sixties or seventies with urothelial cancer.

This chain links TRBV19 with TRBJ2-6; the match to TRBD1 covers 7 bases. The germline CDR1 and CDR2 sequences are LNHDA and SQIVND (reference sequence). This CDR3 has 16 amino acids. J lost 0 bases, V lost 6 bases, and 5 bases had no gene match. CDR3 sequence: CASSPQGNSGANVLTF. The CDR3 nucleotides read TGTGCCAGTAGCCCACAGGGGAACTCTGGGGCCAACGTCCTGACTTTC.

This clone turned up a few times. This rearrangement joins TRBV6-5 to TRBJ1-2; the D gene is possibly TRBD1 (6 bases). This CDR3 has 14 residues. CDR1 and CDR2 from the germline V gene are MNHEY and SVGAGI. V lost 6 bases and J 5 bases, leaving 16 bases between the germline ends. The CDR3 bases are TGTGCCAGCAGCCTCAGGGGAATAGGGTATGGCTACACCTTC. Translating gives CASSLRGIGYGYTF.

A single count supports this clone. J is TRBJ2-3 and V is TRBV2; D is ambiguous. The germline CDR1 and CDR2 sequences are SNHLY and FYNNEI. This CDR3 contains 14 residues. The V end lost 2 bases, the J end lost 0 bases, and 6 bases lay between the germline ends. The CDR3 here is CASSEIQSTDTQYF. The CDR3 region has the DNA TGTGCCAGCAGTGAAATCCAGAGCACAGATACGCAGTATTTT.

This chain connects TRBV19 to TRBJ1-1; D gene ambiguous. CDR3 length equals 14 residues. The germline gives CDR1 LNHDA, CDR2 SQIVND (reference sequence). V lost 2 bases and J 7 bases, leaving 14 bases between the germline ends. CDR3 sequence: CASSIRSGLGEAFF. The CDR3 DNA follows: TGTGCCAGTAGTATACGGTCGGGGTTGGGTGAAGCTTTCTTT.

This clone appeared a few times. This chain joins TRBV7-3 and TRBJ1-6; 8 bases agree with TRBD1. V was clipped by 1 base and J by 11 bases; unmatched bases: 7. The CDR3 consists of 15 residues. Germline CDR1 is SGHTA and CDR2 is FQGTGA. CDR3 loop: CASSLSSGGKAPLHF. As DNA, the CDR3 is TGTGCCAGCAGCTTAAGTTCAGGGGGCAAAGCACCCCTCCACTTT.

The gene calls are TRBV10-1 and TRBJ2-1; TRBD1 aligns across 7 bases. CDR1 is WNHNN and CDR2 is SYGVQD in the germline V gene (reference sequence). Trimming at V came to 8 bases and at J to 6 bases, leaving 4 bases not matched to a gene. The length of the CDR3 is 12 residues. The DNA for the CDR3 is TGCGCCAGCCTCGACAGGGCCAATGAGCAGTTCTTC. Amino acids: CASLDRANEQFF.

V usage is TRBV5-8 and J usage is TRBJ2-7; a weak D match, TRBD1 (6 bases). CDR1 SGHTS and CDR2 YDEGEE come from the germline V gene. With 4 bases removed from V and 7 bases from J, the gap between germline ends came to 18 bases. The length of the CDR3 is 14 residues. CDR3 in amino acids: CASSLRTGLREQYF. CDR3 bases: TGTGCCAGCAGCCTCCGTACAGGGCTAAGGGAGCAGTACTTC.

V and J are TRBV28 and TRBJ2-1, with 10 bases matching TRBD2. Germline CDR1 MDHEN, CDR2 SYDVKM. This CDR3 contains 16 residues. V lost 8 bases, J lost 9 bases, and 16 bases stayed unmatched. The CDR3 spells CASHRSSGSSVGEQFF. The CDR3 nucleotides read TGTGCCAGCCACCGATCTAGCGGGAGTAGTGTGGGTGAGCAGTTCTTC. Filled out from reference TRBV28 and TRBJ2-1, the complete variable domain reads DVKVTQSSRYLVKRTGEKVFLECVQDMDHENMFWYRQDPGLGLRLIYFSYDVKMKEKGDIPEGYSVSREKKERFSLILESASTNQTSMYLCASHRSSGSSVGEQFFGPGTRLTVL.

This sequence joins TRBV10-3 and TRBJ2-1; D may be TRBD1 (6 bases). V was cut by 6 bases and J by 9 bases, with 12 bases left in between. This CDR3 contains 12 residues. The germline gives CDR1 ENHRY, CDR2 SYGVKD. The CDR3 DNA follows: TGTGCCATCAGCATACAGGGCATTGAGCAGTTCTTC. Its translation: CAISIQGIEQFF.

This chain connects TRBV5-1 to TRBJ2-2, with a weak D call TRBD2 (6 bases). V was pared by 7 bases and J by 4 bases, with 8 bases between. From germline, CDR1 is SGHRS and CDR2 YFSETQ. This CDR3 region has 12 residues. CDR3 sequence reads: CASRDFTGELFF. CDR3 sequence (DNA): TGCGCCAGCCGGGACTTCACCGGGGAGCTGTTTTTT.

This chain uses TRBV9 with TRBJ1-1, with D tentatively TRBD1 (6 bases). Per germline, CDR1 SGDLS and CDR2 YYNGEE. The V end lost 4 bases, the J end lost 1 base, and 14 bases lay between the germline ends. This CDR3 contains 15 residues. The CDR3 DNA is TGTGCCAGCAGCCCGAGGACAGCCGAGAACACTGAAGCTTTCTTT. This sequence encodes CASSPRTAENTEAFF.

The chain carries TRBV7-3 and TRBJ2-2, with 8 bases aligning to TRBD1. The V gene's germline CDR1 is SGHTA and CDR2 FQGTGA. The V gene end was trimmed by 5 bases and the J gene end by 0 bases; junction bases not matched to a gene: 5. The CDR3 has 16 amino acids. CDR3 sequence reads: CASSLRDRSNTGELFF. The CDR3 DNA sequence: TGTGCCAGCAGCCTCCGGGACAGGTCGAACACCGGGGAGCTGTTTTTT.

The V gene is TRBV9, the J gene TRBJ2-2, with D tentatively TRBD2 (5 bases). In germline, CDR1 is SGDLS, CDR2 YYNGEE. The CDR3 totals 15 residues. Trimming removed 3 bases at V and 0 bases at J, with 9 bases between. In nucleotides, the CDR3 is TGTGCCAGCAGCGGGTGGCGGGCGAACACCGGGGAGCTGTTTTTT. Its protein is CASSGWRANTGELFF.

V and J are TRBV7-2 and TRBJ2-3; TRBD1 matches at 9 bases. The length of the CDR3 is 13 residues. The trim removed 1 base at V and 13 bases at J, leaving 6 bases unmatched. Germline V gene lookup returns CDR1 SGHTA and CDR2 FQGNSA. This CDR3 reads CASSLGFRDREYF. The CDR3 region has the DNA TGTGCCAGCAGCTTAGGTTTTCGGGACAGGGAGTATTTT. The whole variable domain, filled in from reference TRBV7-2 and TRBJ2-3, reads GAGVSQSPSNKVTEKGKDVELRCDPISGHTALYWYRQSLGQGLEFLIYFQGNSAPDKSGLPSDRFSAERTGGSVSTLTIQRTQQEDSAVYLCASSLGFRDREYFGPGTRLTVL.

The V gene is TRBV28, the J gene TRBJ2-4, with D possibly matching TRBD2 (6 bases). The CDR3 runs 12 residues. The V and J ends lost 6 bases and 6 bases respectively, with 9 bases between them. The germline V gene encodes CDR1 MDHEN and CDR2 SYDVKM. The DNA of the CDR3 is TGTGCCAGCAGCCTCGGGGGAAACATTCAGTACTTC. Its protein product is CASSLGGNIQYF.

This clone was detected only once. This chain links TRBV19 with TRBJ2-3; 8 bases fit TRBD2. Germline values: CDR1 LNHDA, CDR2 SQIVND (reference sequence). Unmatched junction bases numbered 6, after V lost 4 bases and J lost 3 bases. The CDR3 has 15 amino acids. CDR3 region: CASSRTSGFTDTQYF. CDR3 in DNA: TGTGCCAGTAGTAGAACTAGCGGATTTACAGATACGCAGTATTTT.

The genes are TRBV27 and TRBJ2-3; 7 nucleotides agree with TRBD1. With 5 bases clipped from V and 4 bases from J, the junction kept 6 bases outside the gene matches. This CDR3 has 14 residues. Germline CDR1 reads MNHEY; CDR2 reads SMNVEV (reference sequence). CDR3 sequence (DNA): TGTGCCAGCAGTGTCGACAGGGTACCAGATACGCAGTATTTT. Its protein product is CASSVDRVPDTQYF.

The CDR3 reads CASSFGGTGDSGYTF. CDR3 in DNA: TGTGCCAGCAGCTTCGGGGGGACAGGGGATAGTGGCTACACCTTC. The chain is built from TRBV7-9 and TRBJ1-2, with 10 bases aligning to TRBD1. Germline V CDR1 and CDR2: SEHNR, FQNEAQ (reference sequence). After removal of 3 bases from V and 7 bases from J, the junction contained 8 bases not matched to a gene. The CDR3 has 15 residues.

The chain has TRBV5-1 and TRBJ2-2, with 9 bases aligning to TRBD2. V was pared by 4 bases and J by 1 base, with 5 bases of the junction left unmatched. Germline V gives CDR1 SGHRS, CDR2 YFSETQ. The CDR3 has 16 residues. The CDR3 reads CASSPAGGLNTGELFF. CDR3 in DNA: TGCGCCAGCAGCCCAGCGGGGGGCCTGAACACCGGGGAGCTGTTTTTT.

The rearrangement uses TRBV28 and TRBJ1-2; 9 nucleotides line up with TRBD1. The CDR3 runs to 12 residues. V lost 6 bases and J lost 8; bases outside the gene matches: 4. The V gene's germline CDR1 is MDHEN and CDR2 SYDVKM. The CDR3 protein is CASRTGGGGYTF. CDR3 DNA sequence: TGTGCCAGCAGAACAGGGGGCGGGGGCTACACCTTC.

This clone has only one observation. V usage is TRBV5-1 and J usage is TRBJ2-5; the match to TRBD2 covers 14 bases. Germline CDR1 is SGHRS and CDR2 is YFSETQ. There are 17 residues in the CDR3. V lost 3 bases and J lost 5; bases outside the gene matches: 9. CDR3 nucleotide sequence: TGCGCCAGCAGCTCAGGGACTAGCGGGAGTGTGGTGGAGACCCAGTACTTC. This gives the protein CASSSGTSGSVVETQYF.

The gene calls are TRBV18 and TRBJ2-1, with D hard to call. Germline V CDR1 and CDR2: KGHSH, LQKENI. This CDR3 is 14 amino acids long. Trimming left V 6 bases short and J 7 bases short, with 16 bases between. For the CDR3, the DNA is TGTGCCAGCTCGCCATTGCGGATGATAAATGAGCAGTTCTTC. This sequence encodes CASSPLRMINEQFF.

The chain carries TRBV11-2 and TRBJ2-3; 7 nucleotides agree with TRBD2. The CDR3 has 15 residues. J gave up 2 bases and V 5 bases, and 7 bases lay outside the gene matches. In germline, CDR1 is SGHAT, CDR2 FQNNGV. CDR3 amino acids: CASSTSSGLTDTQYF. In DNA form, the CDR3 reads TGTGCCAGCAGCACCTCTAGCGGCCTCACAGATACGCAGTATTTT.

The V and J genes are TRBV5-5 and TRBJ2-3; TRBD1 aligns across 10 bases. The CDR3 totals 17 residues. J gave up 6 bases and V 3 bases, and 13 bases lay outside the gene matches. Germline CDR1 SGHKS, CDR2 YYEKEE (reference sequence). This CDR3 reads CASSWIPGQGRGDTQYF. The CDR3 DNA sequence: TGTGCCAGCAGCTGGATCCCGGGACAGGGGAGGGGGGATACGCAGTATTTT.

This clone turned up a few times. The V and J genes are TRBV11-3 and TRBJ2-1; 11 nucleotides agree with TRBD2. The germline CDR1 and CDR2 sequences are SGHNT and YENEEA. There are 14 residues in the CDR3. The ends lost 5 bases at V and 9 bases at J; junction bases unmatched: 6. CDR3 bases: TGTGCCAGCAGCGGTAGCGGGAGGGCCACTGAGCAGTTCTTC. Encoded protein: CASSGSGRATEQFF. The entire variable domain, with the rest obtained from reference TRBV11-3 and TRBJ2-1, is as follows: EAGVVQSPRYKIIEKKQPVAFWCNPISGHNTLYWYLQNLGQGPELLIRYENEEAVDDSQLPKDRFSAERLKGVDSTLKIQPAELGDSAVYLCASSGSGRATEQFFGPGTRLTVL.

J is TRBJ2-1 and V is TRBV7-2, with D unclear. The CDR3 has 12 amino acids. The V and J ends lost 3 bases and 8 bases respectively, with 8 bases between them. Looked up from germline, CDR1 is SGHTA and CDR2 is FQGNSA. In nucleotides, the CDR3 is TGTGCCAGCAGCTTTGTAAGCTATGAGCAGTTCTTC. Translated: CASSFVSYEQFF.

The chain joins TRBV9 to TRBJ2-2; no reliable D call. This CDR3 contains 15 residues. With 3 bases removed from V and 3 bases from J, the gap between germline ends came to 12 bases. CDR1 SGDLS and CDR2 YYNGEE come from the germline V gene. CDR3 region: CASSASHSYTGELFF. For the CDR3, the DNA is TGTGCCAGCAGCGCCAGTCACAGTTACACCGGGGAGCTGTTTTTT.

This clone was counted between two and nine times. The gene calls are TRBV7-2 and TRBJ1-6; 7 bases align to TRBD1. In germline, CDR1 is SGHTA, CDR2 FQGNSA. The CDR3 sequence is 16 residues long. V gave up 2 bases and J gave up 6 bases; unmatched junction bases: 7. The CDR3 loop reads CASSLLGQASNSPLHF. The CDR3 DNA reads TGTGCCAGCAGCTTATTAGGACAGGCGAGTAATTCACCCCTCCACTTT.

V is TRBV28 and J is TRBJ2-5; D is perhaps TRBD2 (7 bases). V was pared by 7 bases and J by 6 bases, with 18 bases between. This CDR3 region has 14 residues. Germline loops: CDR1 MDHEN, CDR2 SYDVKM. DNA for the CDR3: TGTGCCAGCAACCGTGTGGGGGGGCTGCAGACCCAGTACTTC. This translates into CASNRVGGLQTQYF.

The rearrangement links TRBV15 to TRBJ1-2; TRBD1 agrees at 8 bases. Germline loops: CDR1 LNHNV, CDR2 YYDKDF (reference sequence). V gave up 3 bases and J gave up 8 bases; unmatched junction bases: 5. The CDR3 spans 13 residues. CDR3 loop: CATSSRTGQGYTF. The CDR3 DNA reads TGTGCCACCAGCAGCCGGACAGGGCAGGGCTACACCTTC.

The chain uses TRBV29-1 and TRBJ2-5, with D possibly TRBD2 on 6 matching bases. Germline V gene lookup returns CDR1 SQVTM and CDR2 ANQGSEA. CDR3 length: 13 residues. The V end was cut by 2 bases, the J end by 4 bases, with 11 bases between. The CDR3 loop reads CSVEPGTSETQYF. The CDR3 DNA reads TGCAGCGTTGAACCGGGGACTTCAGAGACCCAGTACTTC.